The 5 T cell receptor beta chains in this list originate from one sample, sequenced in a study of blood T cell repertoires in COVID-19. Sequenced by immunoSEQ multiplex PCR; TCRdb stores in-frame clones only, minus some. The table shows more than 95,000 clones, with around four fifths occurring only once. The specimen sequenced was peripheral blood. These receptors originate from a man older than 75 with active or convalescent COVID-19.

This clone came up once. J is TRBJ2-7 and V is TRBV11-3; 7 bases are shared with TRBD1. The ends lost 7 bases at V and 5 bases at J; junction bases unmatched: 11. The CDR3 extends over 14 amino acids. Germline-derived CDR1 and CDR2 are SGHNT and YENEEA. This CDR3 reads CASKVVQGCDEQYF. The CDR3 bases are TGTGCCAGCAAAGTAGTACAGGGGTGCGACGAGCAGTACTTC.

The chain has TRBV30 and TRBJ2-3; D may be TRBD2 (5 bases). V lost 2 bases, J lost 4 bases, and 7 bases lay in between. Germline loops: CDR1 GTSNPN, CDR2 SVGIG (reference sequence). This CDR3 is built from 12 residues. CDR3 in DNA: TGTGCCTGGAGTTCGGGATCAGATACGCAGTATTTT. This gives the protein CAWSSGSDTQYF. The full variable domain, rest sourced from reference TRBV30 and TRBJ2-3, is SQTIHQWPATLVQPVGSPLSLECTVEGTSNPNLYWYRQAAGRGLQLLFYSVGIGQISSEVPQNLSASRPQDRQFILSSKKLLLSDSGFYLCAWSSGSDTQYFGPGTRLTVL.

This clone was seen just once. The chain has TRBV7-9 and TRBJ1-2; 9 bases align to TRBD1. CDR1 and CDR2 (germline): SEHNR, FQNEAQ (reference sequence). The J segment lost 5 bases and the V segment lost 8 bases, leaving 9 bases of the junction unmatched. CDR3 length equals 14 residues. The CDR3: CASGYQGTGYGYTF. CDR3 in DNA: TGTGCCAGCGGGTATCAAGGGACAGGGTATGGCTACACCTTC.

This chain joins TRBV14 and TRBJ1-2, with D maybe TRBD1 (5 bases). The germline V and J ends were trimmed by 1 base and 3 bases, with 12 bases remaining between them. Germline loops: CDR1 SGHDN, CDR2 FVKESK. The CDR3 totals 15 residues. This CDR3 is CASSQVLGGYYGYTF. CDR3 nucleotide sequence: TGTGCCAGCAGCCAAGTGTTGGGGGGTTACTATGGCTACACCTTC.

This chain uses TRBV19 with TRBJ2-1, with 8 bases matching TRBD1. This CDR3 comprises 16 residues. V was clipped by 1 base and J by 2 bases; unmatched bases: 4. CDR1 and CDR2 from the germline V gene are LNHDA and SQIVND (reference sequence). CDR3 sequence: CASSIGARGPYNEQFF. The CDR3 DNA reads as TGTGCCAGTAGTATAGGGGCCAGGGGGCCCTACAATGAGCAGTTCTTC.